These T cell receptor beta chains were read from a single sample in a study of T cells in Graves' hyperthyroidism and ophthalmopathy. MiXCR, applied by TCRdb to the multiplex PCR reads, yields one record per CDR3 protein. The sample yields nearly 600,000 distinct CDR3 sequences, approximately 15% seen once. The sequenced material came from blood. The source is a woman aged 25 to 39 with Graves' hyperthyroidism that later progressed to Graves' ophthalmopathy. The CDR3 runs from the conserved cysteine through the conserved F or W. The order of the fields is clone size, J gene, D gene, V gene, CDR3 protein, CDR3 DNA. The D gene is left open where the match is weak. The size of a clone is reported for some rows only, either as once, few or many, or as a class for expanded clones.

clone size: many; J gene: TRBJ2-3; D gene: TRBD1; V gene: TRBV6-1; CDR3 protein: CASITGGGGTDTQYF; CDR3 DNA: TGTGCCAGCATTACAGGGGGCGGTGGAACAGATACGCAGTATTTT
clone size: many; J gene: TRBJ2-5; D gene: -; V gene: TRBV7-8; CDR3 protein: CASSLGLLETQYF; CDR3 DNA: TGTGCCAGCAGCTTAGGTCTCCTCGAGACCCAGTACTTC
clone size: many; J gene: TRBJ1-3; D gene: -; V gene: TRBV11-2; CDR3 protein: CASSNLEIWGVSGNTIYF; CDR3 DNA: TGTGCCAGCAGCAACTTGGAGATTTGGGGTGTCTCTGGAAACACCATATATTTT
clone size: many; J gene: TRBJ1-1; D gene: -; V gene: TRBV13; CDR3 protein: CASSPAPENTEAFF; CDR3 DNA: TGTGCCAGCAGCCCTGCACCGGAGAACACTGAAGCTTTCTTT
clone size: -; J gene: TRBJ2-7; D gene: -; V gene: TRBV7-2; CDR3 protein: CASGTTGSYEQYF; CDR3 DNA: TGTGCCAGCGGGACGACGGGCTCCTACGAGCAGTACTTC
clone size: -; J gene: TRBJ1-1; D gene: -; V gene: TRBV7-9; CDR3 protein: CASGLPPEYEAFF; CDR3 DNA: TGTGCCAGCGGCCTCCCCCCGGAGTATGAAGCTTTCTTT
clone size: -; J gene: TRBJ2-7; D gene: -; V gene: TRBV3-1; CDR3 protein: CASSQEGGLLGEQYF; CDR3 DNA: TGTGCCAGCAGCCAAGAGGGAGGCCTTCTTGGCGAGCAGTACTTC
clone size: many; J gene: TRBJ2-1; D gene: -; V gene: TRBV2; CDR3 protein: CASSPQYEQFF; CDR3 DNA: TGTGCCAGCAGTCCTCAGTATGAGCAGTTCTTC
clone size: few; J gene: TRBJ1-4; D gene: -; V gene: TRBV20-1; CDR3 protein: CSARVTGTNEKLFF; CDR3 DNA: TGCAGTGCTAGAGTTACAGGGACTAATGAAAAACTGTTTTTT
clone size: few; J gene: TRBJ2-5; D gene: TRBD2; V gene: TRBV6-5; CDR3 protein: CASSYSRGSGSLARQETQYF; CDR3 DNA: TGTGCCAGCAGTTACTCGAGGGGTAGCGGGAGCTTGGCCCGACAAGAGACCCAGTACTTC
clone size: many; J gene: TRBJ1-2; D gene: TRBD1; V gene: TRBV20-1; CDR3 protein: CSAREDRGNGNYGYTF; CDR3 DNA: TGCAGTGCTAGAGAGGACAGGGGGAACGGTAACTATGGCTACACCTTC
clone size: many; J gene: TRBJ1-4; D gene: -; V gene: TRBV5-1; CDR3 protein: CASSTRGTTNEKLFF; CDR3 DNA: TGCGCCAGCAGCACCCGAGGGACAACTAATGAAAAACTGTTTTTT
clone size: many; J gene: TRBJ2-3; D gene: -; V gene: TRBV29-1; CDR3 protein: CSVATRTDTQYF; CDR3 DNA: TGCAGCGTTGCAACCCGCACAGATACGCAGTATTTT
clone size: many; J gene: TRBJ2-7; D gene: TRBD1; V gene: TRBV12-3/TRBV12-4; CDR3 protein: CASSSHQGDEQYF; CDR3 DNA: TGTGCCAGCAGTTCCCACCAGGGGGACGAGCAGTACTTC
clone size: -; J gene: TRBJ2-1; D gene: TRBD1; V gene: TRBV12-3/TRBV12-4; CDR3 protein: CASSLDRGFGEQFF; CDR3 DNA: TGTGCCAGCAGTTTAGACAGGGGGTTTGGGGAGCAGTTCTTC
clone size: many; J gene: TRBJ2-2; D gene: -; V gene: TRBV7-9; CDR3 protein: CASSAGIPRSTGELFF; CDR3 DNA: TGTGCCAGCAGCGCCGGAATCCCCCGAAGCACCGGGGAGCTGTTTTTT
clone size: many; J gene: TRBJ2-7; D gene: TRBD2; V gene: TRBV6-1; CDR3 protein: CASSPTSRYYEQYF; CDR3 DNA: TGTGCCAGCAGCCCGACTAGCCGGTACTACGAGCAGTACTTC
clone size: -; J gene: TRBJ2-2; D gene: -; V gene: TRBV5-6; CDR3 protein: CASSLVGQGESGELFF; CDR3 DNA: TGTGCCAGCAGCCTGGTTGGGCAGGGTGAATCCGGGGAGCTGTTTTTT
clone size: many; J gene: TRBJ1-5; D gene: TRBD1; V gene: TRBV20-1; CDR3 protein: CSARDRTGGVIPQHF; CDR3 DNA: TGCAGTGCTAGAGATCGGACAGGGGGCGTGATACCCCAGCATTTT
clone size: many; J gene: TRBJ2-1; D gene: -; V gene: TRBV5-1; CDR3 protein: CASSLVGTEYNEQFF; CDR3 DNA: TGCGCCAGCAGCTTGGTGGGGACTGAGTACAATGAGCAGTTCTTC
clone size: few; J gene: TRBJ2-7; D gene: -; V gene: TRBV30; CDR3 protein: CAWSRHYEQYF; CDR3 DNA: TGTGCCTGGAGTCGGCACTACGAGCAGTACTTC
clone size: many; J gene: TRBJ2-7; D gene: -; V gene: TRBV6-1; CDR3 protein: CASSGGGGTYEQYF; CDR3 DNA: TGTGCCAGCAGTGGGGGCGGCGGAACCTACGAGCAGTACTTC
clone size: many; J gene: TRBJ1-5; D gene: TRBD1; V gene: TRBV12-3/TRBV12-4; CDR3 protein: CASSLDRGSYSDQPQHF; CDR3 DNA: TGTGCCAGCAGTCTAGACAGGGGATCCTATAGCGATCAGCCCCAGCATTTT
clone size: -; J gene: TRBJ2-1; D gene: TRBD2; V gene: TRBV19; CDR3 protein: CASSGLAGAHSNEQFF; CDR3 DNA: TGTGCCAGTAGTGGGCTAGCGGGAGCCCATTCCAATGAGCAGTTCTTC
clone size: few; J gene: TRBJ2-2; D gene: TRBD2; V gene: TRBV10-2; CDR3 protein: CASSETSGSYAGELFF; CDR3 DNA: TGCGCCAGCAGTGAGACTAGCGGGAGTTACGCCGGGGAGCTGTTTTTT
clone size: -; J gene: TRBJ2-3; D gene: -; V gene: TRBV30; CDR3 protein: CAWSLTSFRDTQYF; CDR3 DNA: TGTGCCTGGAGTCTTACTAGCTTCAGAGATACGCAGTATTTT
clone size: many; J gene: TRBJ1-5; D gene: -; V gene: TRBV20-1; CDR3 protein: CSARDRDTSNQPQHF; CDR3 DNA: TGCAGTGCTAGAGATCGGGACACTAGCAATCAGCCCCAGCATTTT
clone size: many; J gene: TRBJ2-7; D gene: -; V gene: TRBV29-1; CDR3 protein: CSVEQVRGYEQYF; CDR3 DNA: TGCAGCGTTGAACAGGTCAGGGGATACGAGCAGTACTTC
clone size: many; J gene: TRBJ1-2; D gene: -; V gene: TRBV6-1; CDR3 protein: CASSDQGQDGYTF; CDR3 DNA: TGTGCCAGCAGCGACCAGGGGCAGGATGGCTACACCTTC
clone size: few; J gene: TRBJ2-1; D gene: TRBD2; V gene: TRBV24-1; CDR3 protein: CATSEGGLADIYNEQFF; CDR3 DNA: TGTGCCACCAGTGAGGGGGGACTAGCAGACATCTACAATGAGCAGTTCTTC
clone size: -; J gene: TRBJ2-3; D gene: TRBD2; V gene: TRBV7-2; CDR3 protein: CASSLLPSGFTDTQSF; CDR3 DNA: TGTGCCAGCAGCTTATTGCCTAGCGGGTTCACAGATACGCAGTCTTTT
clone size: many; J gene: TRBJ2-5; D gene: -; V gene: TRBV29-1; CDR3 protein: CSVEGGGVETQYF; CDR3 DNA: TGCAGCGTTGAAGGAGGAGGGGTGGAGACCCAGTACTTC
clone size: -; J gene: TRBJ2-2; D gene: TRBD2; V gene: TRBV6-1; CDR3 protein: CASAGLADTGELFF; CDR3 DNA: TGTGCCTCAGCGGGACTAGCGGACACCGGGGAGCTGTTTTTT
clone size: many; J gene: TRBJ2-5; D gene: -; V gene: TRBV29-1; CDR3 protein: CSVEGAPGIRETQYF; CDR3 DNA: TGCAGCGTTGAAGGTGCCCCAGGGATACGAGAGACCCAGTACTTC
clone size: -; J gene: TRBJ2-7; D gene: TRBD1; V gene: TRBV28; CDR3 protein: CASSPGQASHEQYF; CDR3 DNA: TGTGCCAGCAGCCCGGGACAGGCTTCCCACGAGCAGTACTTC
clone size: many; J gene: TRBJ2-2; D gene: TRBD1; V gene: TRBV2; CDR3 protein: CASRLQGQITGELFF; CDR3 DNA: TGTGCCAGCAGGCTCCAGGGACAGATCACCGGGGAGCTGTTTTTT
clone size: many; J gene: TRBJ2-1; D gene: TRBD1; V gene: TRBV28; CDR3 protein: CASSSPGQRYEQFF; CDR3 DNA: TGTGCCAGCAGTTCACCGGGACAGAGGTATGAGCAGTTCTTC
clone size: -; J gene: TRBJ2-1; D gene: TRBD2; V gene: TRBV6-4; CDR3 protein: CASDLLAENYNEQFF; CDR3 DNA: TGTGCCAGCGACCTACTAGCGGAGAACTACAATGAGCAGTTCTTC
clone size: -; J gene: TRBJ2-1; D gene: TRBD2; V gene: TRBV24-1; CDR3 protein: CATSALSGRAGLEQFF; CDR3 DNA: TGTGCCACCAGTGCTCTTAGCGGGAGGGCCGGTCTTGAGCAGTTCTTC
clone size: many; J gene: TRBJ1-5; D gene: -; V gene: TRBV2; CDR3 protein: CASSEAGGNQPQHF; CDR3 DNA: TGTGCCAGCAGTGAAGCGGGGGGCAATCAGCCCCAGCATTTT
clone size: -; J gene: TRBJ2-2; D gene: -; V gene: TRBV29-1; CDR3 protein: CSVGVMGGELFF; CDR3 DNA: TGCAGCGTTGGAGTGATGGGCGGGGAGCTGTTTTTT